This T cell receptor beta chain was recovered during a study of T-cell memory formation after mild COVID-19. Points from the study as a whole: The CD4+ clones that contracted clustered mainly within CM and EM, and the CD8+ clones concentrated in EMRA.

TCRalpha and TCRbeta libraries used 5'RACE with constant-segment primers and UMIs. TCRdb passed the 5' RACE reads through MiXCR, listing each CDR3 protein once. The sample carries about 160,000 distinct CDR3 sequences, roughly 28% recorded once. The sample holds a few counts of this clonotype. The antigen remains unidentified. Germline-derived CDR1 and CDR2 are LNHNV and YYDKDF (reference sequence). J lost 4 bases, V lost 5 bases, and 2 bases had no gene match. The CDR3 runs to 13 residues. The sample comprised PBMCs or a T cell subset sorted from them (not recorded which). V usage is TRBV15 and J usage is TRBJ2-5, with 9 positions matching TRBD2. This clonotype was sampled from an adult woman who had mild COVID-19 (a few samples of this study predate the infection). Cell type and time point are not known. The chain's CDR3 is CATSLAGLETQYF. CDR3 nucleotides: TGTGCCACCAGCCTAGCGGGATTAGAGACCCAGTACTTC. Using reference TRBV15 and TRBJ2-5 for the parts outside the CDR3, the full variable domain is DAMVIQNPRYQVTQFGKPVTLSCSQTLNHNVMYWYQQKSSQAPKLLFHYYDKDFNNEADTPDNFQSRRPNTSFCFLDIRSPGLGDTAMYLCATSLAGLETQYFGPGTRLLVL.